One sample yielded the 30 T cell receptor beta chains listed below, sequenced in a study of blood T cell repertoires in COVID-19. Profiling relied on immunoSEQ multiplex PCR, and the TCRdb table lists in-frame clones only, not all of them. The sample has about 310,000 clones, roughly 89% seen once. Input material: PBMCs or T cells enriched from blood (not recorded which). Every receptor here comes from a woman aged 18-30 years who had recovered from COVID-19.

This sequence joins TRBV14 and TRBJ2-1, with 8 bases aligning to TRBD1. Germline trimming cut 3 bases from V and 0 bases from J; bases unmatched to any gene: 4. Germline V lookup: CDR1 SGHDN, CDR2 FVKESK. The CDR3 is 16 amino acids. CDR3 nucleotides: TGTGCCAGCAGCCATCCCGACAGGGGCTCCTACAATGAGCAGTTCTTC. It encodes CASSHPDRGSYNEQFF.

The chain uses TRBV5-1 and TRBJ1-1; D is unresolved. The CDR3 is made up of 11 amino acids. Per germline, CDR1 SGHRS and CDR2 YFSETQ. Trimming shortened V by 6 bases and J by 8 bases, and 11 bases separated the two germline ends. The CDR3 is CASNSGNEAFF. CDR3 DNA: TGCGCCAGCAACTCGGGAAACGAAGCTTTCTTT.

The rearrangement joins TRBV19 to TRBJ2-7; the match to TRBD1 covers 9 bases. This CDR3 is built from 14 residues. The ends lost 6 bases at V and 7 bases at J; junction bases unmatched: 10. Germline loops: CDR1 LNHDA, CDR2 SQIVND (reference sequence). CDR3 nucleotides: TGTGCCAGTAGCCACACAGGGGGCTCGGGAGAGCAGTACTTC. Its translation: CASSHTGGSGEQYF.

CDR3 bases: TGTGCCAGCAGCTACAGGGAGTATTCACCCCTCCACTTT. Residues: CASSYREYSPLHF. This chain uses TRBV6-5 with TRBJ1-6, with D maybe TRBD1 (6 bases). V was shortened by 6 bases and J by 8 bases, with 11 bases between the two germline ends. This CDR3 region has 13 residues. The V gene's germline CDR1 is MNHEY and CDR2 SVGAGI.

This rearrangement joins TRBV5-6 to TRBJ2-6; D is ambiguous. Germline V gene data show CDR1 as SGHDT and CDR2 as YYEEEE. The germline V and J ends were trimmed by 4 bases and 4 bases, with 6 bases remaining between them. There are 13 residues in the CDR3. CDR3: CASSPFGANVLTF. CDR3 in DNA: TGTGCCAGCAGCCCCTTCGGGGCCAACGTCCTGACTTTC.

The chain carries TRBV29-1 and TRBJ1-3; tentative D call: TRBD1 (5 bases). V lost 1 base to trimming and J lost 0 bases, with 13 bases between them. The CDR3 sequence is 16 residues long. The germline V gene has CDR1 SQVTM and CDR2 ANQGSEA. CDR3 coding DNA: TGCAGCGTTGAAGTACTCAGGGATTCCTCTGGAAACACCATATATTTT. It is translated as CSVEVLRDSSGNTIYF.

This chain connects TRBV5-1 to TRBJ2-5; 7 positions match TRBD1. The trim removed 9 bases at V and 2 bases at J, leaving 4 bases unmatched. CDR1 SGHRS and CDR2 YFSETQ come from the germline V gene. The CDR3 is 12 amino acids. CDR3 sequence: CATTGDQETQYF. The DNA of the CDR3 is TGCGCCACTACAGGGGATCAAGAGACCCAGTACTTC.

V and J are TRBV10-3 and TRBJ1-2, with D maybe TRBD1 (6 bases). The ends were cut back, 10 bases at V and 2 bases at J, with 14 bases in the middle. The CDR3 covers 13 residues. Germline assignment: CDR1 ENHRY and CDR2 SYGVKD. The CDR3 region has the DNA TGTGCCACCCGGACAGCCCTGAACTATGGCTACACCTTC. Its protein is CATRTALNYGYTF.

The chain couples TRBV3-1 (or the pseudogene TRBV3-2) to TRBJ1-2, with 9 bases identical to TRBD1. The V gene end was trimmed by 4 bases and the J gene end by 4 bases; junction bases not matched to a gene: 4. Germline V gene data show CDR1 as LGHDT and CDR2 as YNNKEL (reference sequence). The CDR3 length is 14 residues. The CDR3: CASSPGQGAYGYTF. The CDR3 nucleotides are TGTGCCAGCAGCCCGGGACAGGGTGCCTATGGCTACACCTTC.

The CDR3 is CASREQMNTEAFF. DNA of the CDR3: TGTGCCAGCCGGGAACAGATGAACACTGAAGCTTTCTTT. The chain combines TRBV28 with TRBJ1-1; D remains ambiguous. The V end was cut by 8 bases, the J end by 0 bases, with 10 bases between. Germline CDR1 and CDR2: MDHEN and SYDVKM. The CDR3 extends over 13 amino acids.

The V and J genes are TRBV27 and TRBJ2-2; the D gene is possibly TRBD2 (5 bases). This CDR3 has 13 amino acids. V lost 6 bases and J lost 5, with 10 bases in between. Germline loops: CDR1 MNHEY, CDR2 SMNVEV (reference sequence). CDR3 DNA: TGTGCCAGCAGAGTTGGGAGAACCGGGGAGCTGTTTTTT. Amino acids: CASRVGRTGELFF.

This chain connects TRBV21-1 to TRBJ1-1; the table names TRBD1, a call not compared with the DNA. TRBV21-1 is an annotated pseudogene. The CDR3 is 17 residues long. The CDR3 bases are TGTGCCAGCAGCAAAAAAATTCGGACAGGTTGGTGCACTGAAGCTTTCTTT. Its protein product is CASSKKIRTGWCTEAFF.

This clone was counted once. This rearrangement joins TRBV29-1 to TRBJ1-6; weak D call: TRBD1 (5 bases). Between the trimmed V and J ends, which lost 8 bases and 5 bases, there was a span of 25 bases. Germline CDR1 is SQVTM and CDR2 is ANQGSEA. The CDR3 runs 17 residues. Written as DNA, the CDR3 is TGCAGCCCGAACAGGATTCTCCCAAGCATTAATAATTCACCCCTCCACTTT. This codes for CSPNRILPSINNSPLHF.

The V and J genes are TRBV29-1 and TRBJ2-7; 7 bases match TRBD1. Trimming cost V 4 bases and J 2 bases; bases outside gene matches: 5. In germline, CDR1 is SQVTM, CDR2 ANQGSEA. The CDR3 consists of 13 residues. Here the CDR3 reads CSVGTGGTYEQYF. CDR3 sequence (DNA): TGCAGCGTTGGGACAGGCGGAACCTACGAGCAGTACTTC.

J is TRBJ2-1 and V is TRBV11-3; 9 nucleotides agree with TRBD2. Germline CDR1 SGHNT, CDR2 YENEEA. V shed 4 bases, J shed 8 bases, and the junction held 15 bases outside the gene matches. There are 17 residues in the CDR3. CDR3 in DNA: TGTGCCAGCAGCTCGTGGGCCTTTAGCGGGGGAGGGGATGAGCAGTTCTTC. Amino acids: CASSSWAFSGGGDEQFF.

V gene TRBV27 combines with J gene TRBJ2-7; 10 bases map to TRBD1. The CDR3 length is 13 residues. Trimming removed 3 bases from V and 9 bases from J; junction bases left unmatched: 5. CDR1 is MNHEY, CDR2 SMNVEV, per germline (reference sequence). In DNA, the CDR3 is TGTGCCAGCAGTTTGAGACAGGGGGCAAGGCAGTACTTC. It encodes CASSLRQGARQYF.

The chain has TRBV9 and TRBJ2-2; D call uncertain. This CDR3 region has 14 residues. Deletions cut 1 base from V and 0 bases from J, with 4 bases between. Germline V lookup: CDR1 SGDLS, CDR2 YYNGEE. CDR3 in amino acids: CASSVTSNTGELFF. The CDR3 nucleotides read TGTGCCAGCAGCGTAACATCGAACACCGGGGAGCTGTTTTTT.

This chain joins TRBV6-5 and TRBJ2-7, with TRBD1 matching 10 bases. The CDR3 sequence is 15 residues long. CDR1 is MNHEY, CDR2 SVGAGI, per germline. With V trimmed by 5 bases and J by 6 bases, 10 bases remained unmatched. CDR3 nucleotide sequence: TGTGCCAGCAGTACCACCGGGACAGGGGCTCTCGAGCAGTACTTC. This gives the protein CASSTTGTGALEQYF.

The J gene is TRBJ1-2, the V gene TRBV25-1; 7 bases are shared with TRBD1. The CDR3 has 14 amino acids. Per the germline V gene, CDR1 is MGHDK and CDR2 is SYGVNS. V trimming: 4 bases; J trimming: 2 bases; junction bases outside the gene matches: 4. CDR3 sequence (DNA): TGTGCCAGCAGTGTTTCGGGACAGAACTATGGCTACACCTTC. Translation: CASSVSGQNYGYTF.

J is TRBJ2-7 and V is TRBV27; tentatively, D is TRBD1 (5 bases). The CDR3 covers 14 residues. V lost 1 base and J lost 3, with 10 bases in between. The germline V gene has CDR1 MNHEY and CDR2 SMNVEV (reference sequence). In DNA form, the CDR3 reads TGTGCCAGCAGTTTATTTATCCAGGGCTACGAGCAGTACTTC. It codes for CASSLFIQGYEQYF.

This chain joins TRBV5-6 and TRBJ2-1; 11 bases map to TRBD2. Per germline, CDR1 SGHDT and CDR2 YYEEEE. The length of the CDR3 is 15 residues. J was trimmed by 7 bases and V by 4 bases; bases with no gene match: 7. This CDR3 is CASSRILAGENEQFF. CDR3 DNA: TGTGCCAGCAGCCGCATACTAGCGGGGGAAAATGAGCAGTTCTTC.

The chain couples TRBV21-1 to TRBJ2-7; the table's D gene call, TRBD2, was not cross checked with the DNA. TRBV21-1 is reported as a pseudogene. The CDR3 totals 14 residues. Written as DNA, the CDR3 is TGTGCCAGCAGCATGTGGGGGGGCGACTACGAGCAGTACTTC. Residues: CASSMWGGDYEQYF.

The gene calls are TRBV2 and TRBJ2-7; TRBD1 agrees at 10 bases. Looked up from germline, CDR1 is SNHLY and CDR2 is FYNNEI. Trimming at V came to 5 bases and at J to 3 bases, leaving 4 bases not matched to a gene. This CDR3 is 14 amino acids long. DNA for the CDR3: TGTGCCAGCAGTCCGGGACAGGGGATCTACGAGCAGTACTTC. The encoded protein is CASSPGQGIYEQYF. The full variable domain, in which reference TRBV2 and TRBJ2-7 provide the parts outside the CDR3, is EPEVTQTPSHQVTQMGQEVILRCVPISNHLYFYWYRQILGQKVEFLVSFYNNEISEKSEIFDDQFSVERPDGSNFTLKIRSTKLEDSAMYFCASSPGQGIYEQYFGPGTRLTVT.

The chain employs TRBV5-1 and TRBJ1-1; 7 bases are a match to TRBD1. CDR3 length equals 14 residues. CDR1 and CDR2 from the germline V gene are SGHRS and YFSETQ. V dropped 1 base and J dropped 6; count of bases not matched to a gene: 6. CDR3 sequence (DNA): TGCGCCAGCAGCTTGCAGGGACAGCCCGCTGAAGCTTTCTTT. It specifies CASSLQGQPAEAFF.

The chain carries TRBV19 and TRBJ1-1; a possible D gene is TRBD1 (5 bases). In germline, CDR1 is LNHDA, CDR2 SQIVND (reference sequence). This CDR3 is 16 amino acids long. Trimming shortened V by 4 bases and J by 0 bases, and 15 bases separated the two germline ends. The CDR3 loop is CASSTTEAVMNTEAFF. The CDR3 nucleotides are TGTGCCAGTAGTACGACAGAGGCCGTTATGAACACTGAAGCTTTCTTT.

This clone was seen only once. The chain uses TRBV5-6 and TRBJ2-2; TRBD1 aligns across 8 bases. V lost 5 bases to trimming and J lost 7 bases; unmatched junction nucleotides: 4. The CDR3 runs 13 residues. Germline V gene sequence: CDR1 SGHDT, CDR2 YYEEEE. The CDR3 region has the DNA TGTGCCAGCAGGGACAGGGTAATCGGGGAGCTGTTTTTT. It yields the protein CASRDRVIGELFF.

J is TRBJ1-5 and V is TRBV11-2; TRBD1 is a possible D gene (5 bases). This CDR3 is built from 15 residues. From germline, CDR1 is SGHAT and CDR2 FQNNGV. Trimming removed 0 bases at V and 2 bases at J, with 8 bases between. The CDR3 spells CASSLDFRGNQPQHF. CDR3 nucleotide sequence: TGTGCCAGCAGCTTAGATTTCAGGGGCAATCAGCCCCAGCATTTT.

This clone was recorded only once. V usage is TRBV6-5 and J usage is TRBJ2-3, with 11 bases fitting TRBD2. This CDR3 contains 16 residues. Germline-derived CDR1 and CDR2 are MNHEY and SVGAGI. The junction had 5 bases not matched to a gene; V was cut back by 2 bases and J by 4 bases. CDR3 loop: CASSYPGLAASDTQYF. CDR3 DNA sequence: TGTGCCAGCAGTTACCCGGGACTAGCGGCTTCAGATACGCAGTATTTT.

The rearrangement uses TRBV7-3 and TRBJ2-2; 8 bases are shared with TRBD1. With V trimmed by 5 bases and J by 0 bases, 5 bases remained unmatched. Germline CDR1 reads SGHTA; CDR2 reads FQGTGA. The CDR3 spans 16 residues. The CDR3: CASSLTGGTNTGELFF. The CDR3, as DNA: TGTGCCAGCAGCCTTACAGGGGGTACGAACACCGGGGAGCTGTTTTTT.

This chain connects TRBV27 to TRBJ1-6, with 8 bases that match TRBD1. The germline CDR1 and CDR2 sequences are MNHEY and SMNVEV (reference sequence). The CDR3 runs to 14 residues. Trimming cost V 6 bases and J 10 bases; bases outside gene matches: 8. CDR3 loop: CASRVTGGISPLHF. CDR3 DNA: TGTGCCAGCAGGGTCACAGGGGGTATATCACCCCTCCACTTT.